The 20 T cell receptor beta chains below were found in one sample sequenced in a study of cytomegalovirus exposure and HLA in healthy donors. PCR used 60 Vbeta primers and 13 Jbeta primers. The method was immunoSEQ multiplex PCR; TCRdb's version includes in-frame clones alone and lacks a portion of them. Of approximately 92,000 clones detected, about 76% appear once; the ten largest clones hold approximately 4%. The sequenced sample was PBMCs. The source of these receptors is an older woman in good health and CMV-seropositive.

The CDR3 loop is CASSEDQGPQGWYF. DNA of the CDR3: TGCGCCAGCAGTGAGGATCAGGGGCCCCAAGGCTGGTACTTC. The chain couples TRBV10-1 to TRBJ2-5; D is possibly TRBD1 (6 bases). The CDR3 extends over 14 amino acids. In germline, CDR1 is WNHNN, CDR2 SYGVQD (reference sequence). Trimming stripped 2 bases from V and 13 bases from J, with 20 bases between.

This clone has just a few counts. V is TRBV25-1 and J is TRBJ2-1; D might be TRBD2 (5 bases). Trimming shortened V by 4 bases and J by 6 bases, and 13 bases separated the two germline ends. Per the germline V gene, CDR1 is MGHDK and CDR2 is SYGVNS. There are 14 residues in the CDR3. The CDR3 coding sequence is TGTGCCAGCAGTGGTAGGACTGACCTCAATGAGCAGTTCTTC. Protein sequence: CASSGRTDLNEQFF. Full variable domain (remainder filled in from reference TRBV25-1 and TRBJ2-1): EADIYQTPRYLVIGTGKKITLECSQTMGHDKMYWYQQDPGMELHLIHYSYGVNSTEKGDLSSESTVSRIRTEHFPLTLESARPSHTSQYLCASSGRTDLNEQFFGPGTRLTVL.

The chain has TRBV5-1 and TRBJ1-1; TRBD1 matches at 11 bases. The CDR3 loop spans 15 amino acids. Germline loops: CDR1 SGHRS, CDR2 YFSETQ. V lost 0 bases to trimming and J lost 4 bases; unmatched junction nucleotides: 2. CDR3 region: CASSLAGQGGTEAFF. The CDR3 bases are TGCGCCAGCAGCTTGGCGGGACAGGGGGGCACTGAAGCTTTCTTT.

The chain carries TRBV28 and TRBJ2-4, with TRBD2 identical over 7 bases. V shed 5 bases, J shed 1 base, and the junction held 5 bases outside the gene matches. CDR3 size: 15 residues. Germline V gene lookup returns CDR1 MDHEN and CDR2 SYDVKM. The CDR3 bases are TGTGCCAGCAGTCACGGGGGGATGGCCAAAAACATTCAGTACTTC. Translation gives CASSHGGMAKNIQYF.

The chain has TRBV18 and TRBJ1-5, with 11 bases lining up with TRBD1. The germline V gene encodes CDR1 KGHSH and CDR2 LQKENI. With V trimmed by 5 bases and J by 0 bases, 0 bases remained unmatched. The length of the CDR3 is 15 residues. In DNA form, the CDR3 reads TGTGCCAGCTCAGGACAGGGGGCTAGCAATCAGCCCCAGCATTTT. It encodes CASSGQGASNQPQHF. The whole variable domain, filled in from reference TRBV18 and TRBJ1-5, reads NAGVMQNPRHLVRRRGQEARLRCSPMKGHSHVYWYRQLPEEGLKFMVYLQKENIIDESGMPKERFSAEFPKEGPSILRIQQVVRGDSAAYFCASSGQGASNQPQHFGDGTRLSIL.

The chain joins TRBV19 to TRBJ1-4; 8 positions match TRBD1. Germline CDR1 reads LNHDA; CDR2 reads SQIVND (reference sequence). Trimming at V came to 10 bases and at J to 3 bases, leaving 16 bases not matched to a gene. The CDR3 covers 17 residues. The CDR3 protein is CATSDLGQGAANEKLFF. The CDR3 DNA is TGTGCCACCAGCGATCTCGGGCAGGGGGCTGCTAATGAAAAACTGTTTTTT. Together with reference TRBV19 and TRBJ1-4, the CDR3 gives the full variable domain: DGGITQSPKYLFRKEGQNVTLSCEQNLNHDAMYWYRQDPGQGLRLIYYSQIVNDFQKGDIAEGYSVSREKKESFPLTVTSAQKNPTAFYLCATSDLGQGAANEKLFFGSGTQLSVL.

V usage is TRBV7-9 and J usage is TRBJ2-5; the D gene is possibly TRBD2 (6 bases). The last part of the DNA fits TRBJ2-7 better; the J call may be wrong. The CDR3 runs 12 residues. CDR1 and CDR2 from the germline V gene are SEHNR and FQNEAQ (reference sequence). The CDR3 DNA sequence: TGTGCCAGCAGCCCGGGGGACTACGAGCAGTACTTC. Translation: CASSPGDYEQYF.

The chain employs TRBV18 and TRBJ1-1, with D perhaps TRBD1 (5 bases). V lost 6 bases, J lost 5 bases, and 13 bases lay in between. From germline, CDR1 is KGHSH and CDR2 LQKENI. The CDR3 totals 13 residues. The CDR3 is CASSSIQGTEAFF. CDR3 DNA: TGTGCCAGCTCCTCTATTCAGGGAACTGAAGCTTTCTTT.

The chain is built from TRBV11-2 and TRBJ2-2; 7 bases line up with TRBD1. From germline, CDR1 is SGHAT and CDR2 FQNNGV. The length of the CDR3 is 13 residues. V lost 2 bases to trimming and J lost 6 bases; unmatched junction nucleotides: 0. CDR3 sequence (DNA): TGTGCCAGCAGCTTAACAGGGGCCGGGGAGCTGTTTTTT. Protein sequence: CASSLTGAGELFF.

This chain joins TRBV30 and TRBJ2-1, with 10 bases identical to TRBD2. J gave up 1 base and V 2 bases, and 2 bases lay outside the gene matches. The CDR3 runs to 15 residues. Germline lookup yields CDR1 GTSNPN and CDR2 SVGIG (reference sequence). CDR3 region: CAWSTSGASYNEQFF. The CDR3, as DNA: TGTGCCTGGAGTACTAGCGGGGCTTCCTACAATGAGCAGTTCTTC.

The J gene is TRBJ2-4, the V gene TRBV4-1; 7 positions match TRBD2. The CDR3 extends over 17 amino acids. Germline trimming cut 0 bases from V and 6 bases from J; bases unmatched to any gene: 11. The germline V gene has CDR1 MGHRA and CDR2 YSYEKL. The CDR3 nucleotides are TGCGCCAGCAGCCAAGAATCGCCCTCCCAGCGGGGAAACATTCAGTACTTC. Its translation: CASSQESPSQRGNIQYF.

This chain links TRBV11-2 with TRBJ2-2, with D possibly being TRBD2 (5 bases). Per germline, CDR1 SGHAT and CDR2 FQNNGV. CDR3 length: 17 residues. The V end was cut by 4 bases, the J end by 6 bases, with 21 bases between. CDR3 loop: CASSSQVGRKGPGELFF. The CDR3 DNA reads as TGTGCCAGCAGCTCTCAAGTTGGGAGAAAAGGCCCCGGGGAGCTGTTTTTT.

This sequence joins TRBV2 and TRBJ2-3; 13 nucleotides align to TRBD2. V lost 3 bases, J lost 8 bases, and 5 bases stayed unmatched. The germline gives CDR1 SNHLY, CDR2 FYNNEI. The length of the CDR3 is 15 residues. The CDR3 region has the DNA TGTGCCAGCAGTGATCAGACTAGCGGGAGGTTTACGCAGTATTTT. Its translation is CASSDQTSGRFTQYF.

The chain is built from TRBV7-2 and TRBJ2-7; perhaps TRBD1 as D (6 bases). This CDR3 has 12 amino acids. Trimming removed 4 bases at V and 7 bases at J, with 11 bases between. Germline V gene sequence: CDR1 SGHTA, CDR2 FQGNSA. The CDR3 DNA follows: TGTGCCAGCAGCTCGCAGGGGCGGGAGCAGTACTTC. This sequence encodes CASSSQGREQYF.

This chain uses TRBV30 with TRBJ2-7, with 9 bases fitting TRBD1. The trim removed 5 bases at V and 0 bases at J, leaving 2 bases unmatched. In germline, CDR1 is GTSNPN, CDR2 SVGIG (reference sequence). This CDR3 contains 13 residues. As DNA, the CDR3 is TGTGCCTGGGACAGGGGGGACTCCTACGAGCAGTACTTC. Protein sequence: CAWDRGDSYEQYF.

The V call is TRBV7-3, the J call TRBJ1-5; no clear D gene. The CDR3 loop spans 16 amino acids. Trimming left V 2 bases short and J 0 bases short, with 11 bases between. The germline V gene has CDR1 SGHTA and CDR2 FQGTGA. The CDR3 is CASSLARENSNQPQHF. CDR3 in DNA: TGTGCCAGCAGCTTAGCCCGGGAGAATAGCAATCAGCCCCAGCATTTT.

This chain links TRBV28 with TRBJ1-4; a possible D gene is TRBD1 (5 bases). V lost 4 bases and J 7 bases, leaving 16 bases between the germline ends. The CDR3 totals 15 residues. Germline CDR1 MDHEN, CDR2 SYDVKM. The CDR3 spells CASSSIGGRGEKLFF. Here the CDR3 DNA reads TGTGCCAGCAGTTCCATCGGGGGAAGAGGTGAAAAACTGTTTTTT.

The rearrangement uses TRBV6-6 and TRBJ2-7, with TRBD1 as a possible D gene (6 bases). The CDR3 consists of 12 residues. Germline values: CDR1 MNHNY, CDR2 SVGAGI (reference sequence). V lost 7 bases and J 3 bases, leaving 10 bases between the germline ends. CDR3 amino acids: CASNSQGYEQYF. In DNA form, the CDR3 reads TGTGCCAGCAATTCACAGGGCTACGAGCAGTACTTC.

The table lists this clone with a count of one. The chain uses TRBV6-4 and TRBJ2-1; maybe TRBD1 (6 bases). Germline V CDR1 and CDR2: MRHNA, SNTAGT. The CDR3 runs 14 residues. Trimming removed 6 bases at V and 4 bases at J, with 13 bases between. CDR3 sequence reads: CASRQDSLYNEQFF. The CDR3 nucleotides are TGTGCCAGCAGGCAGGACAGCCTTTACAATGAGCAGTTCTTC.

The CDR3 here is CASGYLKGSDGYTF. DNA for the CDR3: TGTGCCAGCGGATATTTAAAGGGGTCAGATGGCTACACCTTC. This rearrangement joins TRBV28 to TRBJ1-2; weak D call: TRBD1 (5 bases). Deletions cut 8 bases from V and 6 bases from J, with 19 bases between. This CDR3 is 14 amino acids long. The germline V gene has CDR1 MDHEN and CDR2 SYDVKM.